The source of this TCR beta chain is a study of blood T cell repertoires in COVID-19 (dated by TCRdb to the early 2020s). As for the study more broadly: Samples covering the acute and convalescent phases of COVID-19 were provided by collaborators in the United States, Italy and Spain. The sample metadata nearly always contained a de-identified subject ID, COVID-19 status, age in years and sex. The samples were drawn from the first 160 participants of the ongoing ImmuneRACE study and from roughly 1,300 subjects provided by 6 global collaborators. Deeply sampled blood TCRbeta repertoires from subjects exposed to, actively infected with, or recovered from COVID-19 were included in the dataset. The material from the prospective study consisted of cDNA or gDNA derived from T cells, B-cell-depleted T cells, or PBMCs. Where available, HLA class I and class II types were taken from metadata supplied by the sample provider and were not determined by assay-based typing. The repertoires were made available in a free public database intended to serve as a resource for research on the immune response to SARS-CoV-2.

Points the paper makes about the study in general: The quantity of clinical and demographic metadata differed by source and by participant and was supplied without curation.

Between the V and J ends, shortened by 0 bases and 1 base respectively, the junction contains 4 bases. CDR1 is given as MNHNS and CDR2 as SASEGT, both from the germline V gene. Measured from the cysteine to the phenylalanine, the CDR3 is 13 residues long. Only the CDR3 region is kept as DNA, spanning 39 bases read in frame from base 1. Whole blood was collected in K2EDTA tubes by collaborating institutions according to the institutions' own protocols. For TCRbeta analysis, collaborators shipped samples as frozen whole blood, isolated PBMCs, or DNA extracted from either of those sample types. Of note for this clone: It has no known antigen specificity. Base qualities are not at hand, and no much larger clone is one base apart.

The immunoSEQ Assay, a bias-controlled multiplex PCR, was used to amplify TCRbeta CDR3 regions from genomic DNA. Regarding the original processing steps: The number of nucleated cells in each sample was estimated from the amplification of reference gene primers within the assay. To quantify the absolute abundance of each unique TCRbeta CDR3 rearrangement, sequence reads were collapsed and filtered. For each sample, productive Simpson clonality was calculated as the square root of Simpson's diversity index across productive rearrangements. Drawn from immuneACCESS, this table holds only the in-frame rearrangements with V and J called that TCRdb kept. Clones are partly lost; checked studies trace under half to an unresolved V gene and leave the rest unexplained. V and J calls and clone size come straight from that table; D and trimming were deduced from the DNA. The sample table shows about 87,000 clones, and around 90% are seen once. Around 5% of the sample is held by the ten biggest clonotypes.

The sequence links TRBV6-1 to TRBJ2-7; no D gene can be assigned with confidence. This clonotype was obtained from an elderly woman with acute or convalescent COVID-19. The specimen was peripheral blood. Here the CDR3 is given as CASSEARSYEQYF. The nucleotide sequence is given as TGTGCCAGCAGTGAAGCGCGATCCTACGAGCAGTACTTC.